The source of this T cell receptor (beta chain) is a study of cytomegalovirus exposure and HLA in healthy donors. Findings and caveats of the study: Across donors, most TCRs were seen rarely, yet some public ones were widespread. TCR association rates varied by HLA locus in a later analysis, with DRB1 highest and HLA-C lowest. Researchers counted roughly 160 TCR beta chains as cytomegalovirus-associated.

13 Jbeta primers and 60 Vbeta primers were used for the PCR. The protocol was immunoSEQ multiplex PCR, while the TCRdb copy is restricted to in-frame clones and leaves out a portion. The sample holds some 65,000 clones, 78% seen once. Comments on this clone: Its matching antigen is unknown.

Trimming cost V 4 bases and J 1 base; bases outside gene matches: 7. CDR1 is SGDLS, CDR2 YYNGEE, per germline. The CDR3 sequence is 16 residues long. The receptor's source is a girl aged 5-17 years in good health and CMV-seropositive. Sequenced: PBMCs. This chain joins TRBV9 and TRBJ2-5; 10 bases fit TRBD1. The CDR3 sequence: CASSHQTGGIQETQYF. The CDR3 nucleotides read TGTGCCAGCAGCCATCAGACAGGGGGCATCCAAGAGACCCAGTACTTC.